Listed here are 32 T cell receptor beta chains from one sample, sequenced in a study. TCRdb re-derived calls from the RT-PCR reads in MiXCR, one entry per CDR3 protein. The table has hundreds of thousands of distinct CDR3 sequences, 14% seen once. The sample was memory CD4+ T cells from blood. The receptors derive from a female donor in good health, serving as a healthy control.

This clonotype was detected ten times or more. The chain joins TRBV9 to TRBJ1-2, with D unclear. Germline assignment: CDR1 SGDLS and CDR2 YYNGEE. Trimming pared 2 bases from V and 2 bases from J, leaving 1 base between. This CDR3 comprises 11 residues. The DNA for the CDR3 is TGTGCCAGCAGCGTCAACTATGGCTACACCTTC. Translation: CASSVNYGYTF.

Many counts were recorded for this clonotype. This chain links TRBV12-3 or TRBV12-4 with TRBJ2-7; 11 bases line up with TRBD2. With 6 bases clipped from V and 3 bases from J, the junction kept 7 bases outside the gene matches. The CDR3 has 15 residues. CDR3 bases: TGTGCCAGCAGCGCCGGGACTAGCGGACACTACGAGCAGTACTTC. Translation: CASSAGTSGHYEQYF.

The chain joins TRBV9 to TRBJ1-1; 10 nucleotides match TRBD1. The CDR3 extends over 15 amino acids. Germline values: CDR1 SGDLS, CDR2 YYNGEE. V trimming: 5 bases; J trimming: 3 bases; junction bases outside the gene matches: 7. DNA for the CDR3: TGTGCCAGCAGAAGAGGGGGGACAGGGGACACTGAAGCTTTCTTT. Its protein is CASRRGGTGDTEAFF.

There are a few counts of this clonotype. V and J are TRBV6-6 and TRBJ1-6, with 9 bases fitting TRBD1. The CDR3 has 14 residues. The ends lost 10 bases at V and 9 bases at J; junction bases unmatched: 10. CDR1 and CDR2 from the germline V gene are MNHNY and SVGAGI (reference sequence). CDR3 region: CATTRQGDISPLHF. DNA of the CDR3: TGTGCCACTACCCGACAGGGGGATATTTCACCCCTCCACTTT.

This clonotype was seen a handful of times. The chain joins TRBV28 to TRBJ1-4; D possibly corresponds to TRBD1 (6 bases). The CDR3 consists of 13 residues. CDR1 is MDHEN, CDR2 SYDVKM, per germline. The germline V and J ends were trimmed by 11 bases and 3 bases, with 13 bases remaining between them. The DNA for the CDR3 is TGTGCCTGCAAGACAGGCCCTAATGAAAAACTGTTTTTT. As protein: CACKTGPNEKLFF.

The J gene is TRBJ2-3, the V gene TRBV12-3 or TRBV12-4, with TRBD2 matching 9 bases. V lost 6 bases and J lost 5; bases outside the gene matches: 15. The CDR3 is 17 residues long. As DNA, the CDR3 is TGTGCCAGCAGCCTCAGAGGGGGGCTAGCGGGACAAGATACGCAGTATTTT. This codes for CASSLRGGLAGQDTQYF.

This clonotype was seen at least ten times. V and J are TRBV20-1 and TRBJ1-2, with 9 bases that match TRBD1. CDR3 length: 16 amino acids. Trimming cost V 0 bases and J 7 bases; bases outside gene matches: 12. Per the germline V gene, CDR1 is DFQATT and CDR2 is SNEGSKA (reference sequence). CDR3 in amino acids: CSARDAHRGRVRGYTF. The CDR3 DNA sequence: TGCAGTGCTAGAGATGCTCACAGGGGGCGGGTTCGTGGCTACACCTTC.

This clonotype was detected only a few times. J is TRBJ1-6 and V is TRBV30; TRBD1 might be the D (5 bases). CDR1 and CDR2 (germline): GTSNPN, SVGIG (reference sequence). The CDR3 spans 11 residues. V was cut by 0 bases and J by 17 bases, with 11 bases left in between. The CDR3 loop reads CAWSVSDSFHF. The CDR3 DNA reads TGTGCCTGGAGTGTATCAGACAGTTTCCACTTT.

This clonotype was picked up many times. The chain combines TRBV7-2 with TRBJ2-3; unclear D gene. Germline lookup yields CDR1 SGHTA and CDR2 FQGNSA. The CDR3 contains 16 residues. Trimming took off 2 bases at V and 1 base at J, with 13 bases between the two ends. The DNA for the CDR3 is TGTGCCAGCAGCTTACGAAGGGTGACTGGCACAGATACGCAGTATTTT. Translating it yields CASSLRRVTGTDTQYF.

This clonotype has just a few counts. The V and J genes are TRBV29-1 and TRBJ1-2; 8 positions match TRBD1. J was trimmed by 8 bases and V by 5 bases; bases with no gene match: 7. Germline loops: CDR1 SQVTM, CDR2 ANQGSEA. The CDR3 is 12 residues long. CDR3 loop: CSVRQGPGGYTF. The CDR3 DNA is TGCAGCGTTAGACAGGGGCCGGGCGGCTACACCTTC.

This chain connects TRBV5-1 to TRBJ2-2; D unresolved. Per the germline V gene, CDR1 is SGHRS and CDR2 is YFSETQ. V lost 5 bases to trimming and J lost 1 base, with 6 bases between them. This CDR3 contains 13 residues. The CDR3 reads CASRDGNTGELFF. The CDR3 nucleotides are TGCGCCAGCAGGGATGGGAACACCGGGGAGCTGTTTTTT.

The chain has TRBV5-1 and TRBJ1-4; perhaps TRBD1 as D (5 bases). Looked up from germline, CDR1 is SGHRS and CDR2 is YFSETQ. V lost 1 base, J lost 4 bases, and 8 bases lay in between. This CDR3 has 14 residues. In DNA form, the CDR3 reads TGCGCCAGCAGCTTGATGGGGCATAATGAAAAACTGTTTTTT. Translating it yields CASSLMGHNEKLFF.

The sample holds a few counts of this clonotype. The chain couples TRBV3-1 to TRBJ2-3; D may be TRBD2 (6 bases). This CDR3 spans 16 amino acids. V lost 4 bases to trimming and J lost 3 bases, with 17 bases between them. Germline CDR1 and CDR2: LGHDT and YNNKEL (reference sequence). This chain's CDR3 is CASSPRRDLATDTQYF. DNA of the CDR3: TGTGCCAGCAGCCCCAGGCGGGACCTAGCAACAGATACGCAGTATTTT.

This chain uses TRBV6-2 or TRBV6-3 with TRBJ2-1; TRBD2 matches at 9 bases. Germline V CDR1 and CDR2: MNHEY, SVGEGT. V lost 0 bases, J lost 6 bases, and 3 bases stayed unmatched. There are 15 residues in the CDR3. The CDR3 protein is CASSYSASGTNEQFF. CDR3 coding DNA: TGTGCCAGCAGTTACTCTGCTAGCGGGACCAATGAGCAGTTCTTC.

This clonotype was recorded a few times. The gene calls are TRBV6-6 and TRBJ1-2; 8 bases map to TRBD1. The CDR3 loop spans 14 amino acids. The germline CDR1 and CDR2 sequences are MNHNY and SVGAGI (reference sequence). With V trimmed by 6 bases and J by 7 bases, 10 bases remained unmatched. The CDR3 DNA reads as TGTGCCAGCAGGGGGGGCGGACAGGGCTTTGGCTACACCTTC. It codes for CASRGGGQGFGYTF.

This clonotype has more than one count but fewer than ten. CDR3 sequence: CSVDGDPRTRMNTEAFF. The CDR3 nucleotides are TGCAGCGTTGATGGGGACCCACGTACCCGAATGAACACTGAAGCTTTCTTT. The chain is built from TRBV29-1 and TRBJ1-1, with D maybe TRBD1 (5 bases). CDR1 and CDR2 from the germline V gene are SQVTM and ANQGSEA. The CDR3 covers 17 residues. The V and J ends lost 3 bases and 0 bases respectively, with 20 bases between them.

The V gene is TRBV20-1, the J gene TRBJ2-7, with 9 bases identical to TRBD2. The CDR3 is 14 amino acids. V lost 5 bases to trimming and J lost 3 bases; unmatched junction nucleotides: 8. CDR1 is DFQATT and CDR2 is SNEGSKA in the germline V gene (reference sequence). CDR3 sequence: CSAPQAGGNYEQYF. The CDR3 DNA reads TGCAGTGCTCCCCAGGCGGGGGGGAACTACGAGCAGTACTTC.

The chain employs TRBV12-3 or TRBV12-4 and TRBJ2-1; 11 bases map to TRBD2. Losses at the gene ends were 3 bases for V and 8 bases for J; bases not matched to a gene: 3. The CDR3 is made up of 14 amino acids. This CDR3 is CASSLSSGGDEQFF. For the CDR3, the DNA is TGTGCCAGCAGTTTGAGTAGCGGGGGGGATGAGCAGTTCTTC.

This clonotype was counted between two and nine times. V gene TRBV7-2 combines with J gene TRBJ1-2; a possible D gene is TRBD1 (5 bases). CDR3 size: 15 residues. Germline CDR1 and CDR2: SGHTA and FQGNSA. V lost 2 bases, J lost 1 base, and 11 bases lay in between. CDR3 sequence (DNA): TGTGCCAGCAGCTTAATACAGGTTGATAACTATGGCTACACCTTC. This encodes CASSLIQVDNYGYTF.

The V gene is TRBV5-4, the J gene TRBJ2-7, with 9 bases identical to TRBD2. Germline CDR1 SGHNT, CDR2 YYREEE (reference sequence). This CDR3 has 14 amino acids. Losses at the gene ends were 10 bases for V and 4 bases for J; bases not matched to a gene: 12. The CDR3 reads CAYSDRLAGYEQYF. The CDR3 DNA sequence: TGTGCCTACTCGGACCGGCTAGCGGGATACGAGCAGTACTTC.

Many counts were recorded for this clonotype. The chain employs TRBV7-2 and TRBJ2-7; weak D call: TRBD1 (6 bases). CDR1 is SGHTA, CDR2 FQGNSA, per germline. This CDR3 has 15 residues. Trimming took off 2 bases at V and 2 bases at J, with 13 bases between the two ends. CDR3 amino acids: CASSLRADRAYEQYF. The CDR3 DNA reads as TGTGCCAGCAGCTTAAGGGCGGACAGAGCCTACGAGCAGTACTTC.

The CDR3 is CSPGIRMNTEAFF. The DNA for the CDR3 is TGCAGTCCTGGTATCCGCATGAACACTGAAGCTTTCTTT. The V and J genes are TRBV20-1 and TRBJ1-1; D uncertain. The CDR3 loop spans 13 amino acids. Trimming removed 8 bases from V and 0 bases from J, with 13 bases in between. The V gene's germline CDR1 is DFQATT and CDR2 SNEGSKA (reference sequence).

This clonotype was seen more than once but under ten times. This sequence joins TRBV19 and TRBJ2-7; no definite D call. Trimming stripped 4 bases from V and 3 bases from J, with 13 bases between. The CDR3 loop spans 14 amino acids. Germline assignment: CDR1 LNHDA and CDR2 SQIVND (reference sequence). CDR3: CASSTSPIGYEQYF. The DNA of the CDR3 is TGTGCCAGTAGTACCTCTCCGATCGGCTACGAGCAGTACTTC.

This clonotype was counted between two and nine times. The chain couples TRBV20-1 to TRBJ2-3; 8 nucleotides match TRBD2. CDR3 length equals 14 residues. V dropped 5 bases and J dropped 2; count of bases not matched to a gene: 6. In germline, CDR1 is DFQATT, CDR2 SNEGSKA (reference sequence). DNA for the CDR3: TGCAGTGCTCTCTCTAGCGGGCTCACAGATACGCAGTATTTT. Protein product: CSALSSGLTDTQYF.

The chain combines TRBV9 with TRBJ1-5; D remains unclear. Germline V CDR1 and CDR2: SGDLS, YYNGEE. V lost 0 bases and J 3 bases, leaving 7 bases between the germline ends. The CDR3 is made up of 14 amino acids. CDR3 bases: TGTGCCAGCAGCGTAGAGGGATCCAATCAGCCCCAGCATTTT. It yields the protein CASSVEGSNQPQHF.

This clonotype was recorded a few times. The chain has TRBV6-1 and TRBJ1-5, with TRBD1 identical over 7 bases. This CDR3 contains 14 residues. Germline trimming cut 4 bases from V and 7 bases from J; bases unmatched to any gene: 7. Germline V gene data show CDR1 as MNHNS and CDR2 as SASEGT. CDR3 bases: TGTGCCAGCAGTGCGGGGACAGAACCACAGCCCCAGCATTTT. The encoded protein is CASSAGTEPQPQHF.

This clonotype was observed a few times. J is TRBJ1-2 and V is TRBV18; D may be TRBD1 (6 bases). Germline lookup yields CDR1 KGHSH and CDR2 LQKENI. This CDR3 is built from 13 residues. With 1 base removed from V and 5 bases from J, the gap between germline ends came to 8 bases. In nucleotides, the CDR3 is TGTGCCAGCTCACCACAGGACAGATATGGCTACACCTTC. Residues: CASSPQDRYGYTF.

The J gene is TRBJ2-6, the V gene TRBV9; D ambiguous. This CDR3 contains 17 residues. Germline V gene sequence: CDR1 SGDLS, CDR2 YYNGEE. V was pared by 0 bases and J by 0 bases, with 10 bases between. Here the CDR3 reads CASSVGPSSSGANVLTF. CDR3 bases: TGTGCCAGCAGCGTAGGTCCCAGTTCCTCTGGGGCCAACGTCCTGACTTTC.

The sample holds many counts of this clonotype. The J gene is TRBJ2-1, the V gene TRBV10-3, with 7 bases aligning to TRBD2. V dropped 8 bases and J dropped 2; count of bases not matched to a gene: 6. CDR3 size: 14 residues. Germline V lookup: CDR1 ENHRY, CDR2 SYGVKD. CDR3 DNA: TGTGCCATCTACGGGGGGAGGACCTACAATGAGCAGTTCTTC. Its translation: CAIYGGRTYNEQFF.

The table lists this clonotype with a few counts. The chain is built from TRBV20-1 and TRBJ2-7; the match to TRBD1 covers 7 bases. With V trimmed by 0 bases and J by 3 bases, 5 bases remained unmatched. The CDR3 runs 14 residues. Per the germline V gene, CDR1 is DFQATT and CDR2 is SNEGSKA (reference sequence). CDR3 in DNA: TGCAGTGCTAGAGATGGGACAGCAGACTACGAGCAGTACTTC. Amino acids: CSARDGTADYEQYF.

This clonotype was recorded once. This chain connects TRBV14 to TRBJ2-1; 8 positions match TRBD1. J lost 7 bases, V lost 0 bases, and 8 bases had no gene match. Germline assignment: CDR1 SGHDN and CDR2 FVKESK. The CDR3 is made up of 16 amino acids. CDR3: CASSQDLGQARNEQFF. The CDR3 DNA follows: TGTGCCAGCAGCCAAGATCTGGGACAGGCCCGGAATGAGCAGTTCTTC.

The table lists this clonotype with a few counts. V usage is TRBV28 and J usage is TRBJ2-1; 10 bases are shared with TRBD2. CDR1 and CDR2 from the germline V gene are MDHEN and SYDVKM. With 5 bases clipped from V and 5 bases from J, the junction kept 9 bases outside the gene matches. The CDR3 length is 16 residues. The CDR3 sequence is CASSQRGLADNNEQFF. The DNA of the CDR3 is TGTGCCAGCAGTCAGAGAGGACTAGCGGATAACAATGAGCAGTTCTTC.